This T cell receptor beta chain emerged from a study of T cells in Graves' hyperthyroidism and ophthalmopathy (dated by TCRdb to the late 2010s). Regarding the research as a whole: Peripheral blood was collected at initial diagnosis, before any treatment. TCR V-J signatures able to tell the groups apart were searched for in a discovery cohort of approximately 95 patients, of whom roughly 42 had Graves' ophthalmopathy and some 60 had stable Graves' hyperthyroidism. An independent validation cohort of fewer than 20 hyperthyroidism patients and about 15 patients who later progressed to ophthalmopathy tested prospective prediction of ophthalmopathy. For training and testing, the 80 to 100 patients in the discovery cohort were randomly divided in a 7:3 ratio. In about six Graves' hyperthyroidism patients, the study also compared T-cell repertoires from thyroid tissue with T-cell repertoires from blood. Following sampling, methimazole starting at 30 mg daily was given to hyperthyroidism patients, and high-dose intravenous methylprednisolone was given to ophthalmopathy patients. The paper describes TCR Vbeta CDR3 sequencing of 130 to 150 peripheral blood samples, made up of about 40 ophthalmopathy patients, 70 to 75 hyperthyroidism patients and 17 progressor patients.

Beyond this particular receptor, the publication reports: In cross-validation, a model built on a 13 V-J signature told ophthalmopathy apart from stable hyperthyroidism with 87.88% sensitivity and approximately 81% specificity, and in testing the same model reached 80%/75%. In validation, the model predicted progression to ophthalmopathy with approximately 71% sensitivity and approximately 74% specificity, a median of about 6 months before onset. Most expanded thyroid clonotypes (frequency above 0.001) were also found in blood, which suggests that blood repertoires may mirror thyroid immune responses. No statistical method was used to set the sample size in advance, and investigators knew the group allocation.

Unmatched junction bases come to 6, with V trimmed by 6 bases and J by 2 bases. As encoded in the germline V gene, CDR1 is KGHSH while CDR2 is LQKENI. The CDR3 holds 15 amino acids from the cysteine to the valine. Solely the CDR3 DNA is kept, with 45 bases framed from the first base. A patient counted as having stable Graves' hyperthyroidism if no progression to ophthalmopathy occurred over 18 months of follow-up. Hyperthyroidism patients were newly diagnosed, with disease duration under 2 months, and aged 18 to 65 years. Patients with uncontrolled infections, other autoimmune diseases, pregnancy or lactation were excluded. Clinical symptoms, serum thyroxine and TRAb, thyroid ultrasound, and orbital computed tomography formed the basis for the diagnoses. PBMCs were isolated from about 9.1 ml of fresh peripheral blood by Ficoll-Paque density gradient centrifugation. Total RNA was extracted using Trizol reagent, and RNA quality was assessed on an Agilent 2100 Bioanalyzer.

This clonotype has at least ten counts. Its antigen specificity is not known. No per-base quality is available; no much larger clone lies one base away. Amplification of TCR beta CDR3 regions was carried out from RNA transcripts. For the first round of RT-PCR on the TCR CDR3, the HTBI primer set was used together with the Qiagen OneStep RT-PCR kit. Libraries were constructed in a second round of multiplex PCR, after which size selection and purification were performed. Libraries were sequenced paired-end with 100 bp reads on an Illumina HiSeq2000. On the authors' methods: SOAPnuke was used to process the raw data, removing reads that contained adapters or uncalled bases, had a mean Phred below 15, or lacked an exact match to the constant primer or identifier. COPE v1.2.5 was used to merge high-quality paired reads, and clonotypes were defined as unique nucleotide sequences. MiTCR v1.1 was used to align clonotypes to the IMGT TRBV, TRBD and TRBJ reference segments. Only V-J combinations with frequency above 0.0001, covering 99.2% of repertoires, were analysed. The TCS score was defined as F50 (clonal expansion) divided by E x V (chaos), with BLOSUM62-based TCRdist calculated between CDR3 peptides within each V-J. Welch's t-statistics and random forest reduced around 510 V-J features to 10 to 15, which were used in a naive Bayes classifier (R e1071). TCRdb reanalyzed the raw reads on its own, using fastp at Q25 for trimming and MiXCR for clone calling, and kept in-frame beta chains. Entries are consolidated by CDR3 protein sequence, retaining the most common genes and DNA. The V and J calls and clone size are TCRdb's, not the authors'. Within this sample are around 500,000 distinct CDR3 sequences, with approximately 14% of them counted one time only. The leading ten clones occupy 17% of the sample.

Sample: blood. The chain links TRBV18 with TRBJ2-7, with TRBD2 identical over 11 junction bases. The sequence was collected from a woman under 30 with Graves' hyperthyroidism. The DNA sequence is TGTGCCAGCTCGCTAGCGGGAGGTCCCGCCTACGAGCAGTACGTC. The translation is CASSLAGGPAYEQYV.